The sequence of this T cell receptor beta chain was determined in a study of OX40 agonist ivuxolimab in advanced cancers. Study results and limitations: In the 0.1 to 3.0 mg/kg range, CD4+ and CD8+ blood T cells had expanded clonally by week 6.

Trimming removed 7 bases from V and 0 bases from J; junction bases left unmatched: 4. CDR3 size: 14 residues. Germline V gene sequence: CDR1 SGHVS, CDR2 FNYEAQ. As regards this clone: Its specificity is not known.

TCRdb keeps only in-frame clones here, not all; method: immunoSEQ multiplex PCR. Here the sample spans approximately 79,000 clones, approximately 90% being singletons. This TCR was recovered from an adult with an advanced solid tumor such as melanoma, head and neck, liver or kidney cancer. J is TRBJ1-2 and V is TRBV7-6; 8 bases agree with TRBD1. The sequenced sample was CD4+ or CD8+ T cells sorted from blood, obtained in a trial of the OX40 agonist ivuxolimab. The DNA for the CDR3 is TGTGCCAGCACCCCGGACAGGGCTAACTATGGCTACACCTTC. Protein: CASTPDRANYGYTF.